This T cell receptor (beta chain) was captured in a study of T cell repertoires in cytomegalovirus infection. Study overall: As its CMV epitopes, the study selected recently identified HLA-C-restricted and well-studied HLA-B-restricted targets. Indications of both CMV infection and matching HLA type were provided by public TCR beta signatures. Study-level findings and limits: The study found HLA-C-restricted CMV-specific TCR beta clonotypes dominating the ex vivo response.

In TCRdb, the reads were re-called with MiXCR into one record per CDR3 protein. This sample carries 350,000 to 400,000 distinct CDR3 sequences, 34% of them seen once, and the ten largest clones take roughly 12%. Of note for this clonotype: Its target is unknown.

Germline V gene lookup returns CDR1 MNHEY and CDR2 SMNVEV (reference sequence). V lost 6 bases and J 3 bases, leaving 12 bases between the germline ends. The CDR3 is made up of 13 amino acids. This TCR came from a human donor in good health (CMV status not recorded). Some clones in this sample may be carry-over from other donors' samples. The sample in question was cultured PBMCs, obtained from culture after CMV antigen stimulation. The rearrangement links TRBV27 to TRBJ2-7, with a possible D match to TRBD1 (6 bases). CDR3 sequence (DNA): TGTGCCAGCAGGAAAACAGGGAGCTACGAGCAGTACTTC. Translating it yields CASRKTGSYEQYF.